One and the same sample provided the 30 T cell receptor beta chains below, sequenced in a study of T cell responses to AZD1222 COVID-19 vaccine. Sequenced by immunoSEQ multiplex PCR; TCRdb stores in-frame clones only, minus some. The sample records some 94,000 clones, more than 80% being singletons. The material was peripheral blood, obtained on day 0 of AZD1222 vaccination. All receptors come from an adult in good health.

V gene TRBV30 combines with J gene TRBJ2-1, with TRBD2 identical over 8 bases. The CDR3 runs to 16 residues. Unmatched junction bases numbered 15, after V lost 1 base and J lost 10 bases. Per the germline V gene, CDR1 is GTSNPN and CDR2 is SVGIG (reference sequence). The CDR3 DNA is TGTGCCTGGAGTGGTGGTGATAGCGGGGCCCTCGGGGAGCAGTTCTTC. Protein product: CAWSGGDSGALGEQFF.

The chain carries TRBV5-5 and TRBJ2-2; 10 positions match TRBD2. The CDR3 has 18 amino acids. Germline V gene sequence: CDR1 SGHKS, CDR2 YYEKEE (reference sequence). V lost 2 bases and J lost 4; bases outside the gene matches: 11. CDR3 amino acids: CASSFLVAGGVGTGELFF. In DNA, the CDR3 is TGTGCCAGCAGCTTTCTGGTAGCGGGAGGCGTGGGCACCGGGGAGCTGTTTTTT.

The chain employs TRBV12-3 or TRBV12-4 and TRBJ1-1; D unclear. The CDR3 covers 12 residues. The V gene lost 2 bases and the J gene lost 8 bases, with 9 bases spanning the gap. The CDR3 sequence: CASSLRELEAFF. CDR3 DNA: TGTGCCAGCAGTTTAAGAGAACTGGAAGCTTTCTTT.

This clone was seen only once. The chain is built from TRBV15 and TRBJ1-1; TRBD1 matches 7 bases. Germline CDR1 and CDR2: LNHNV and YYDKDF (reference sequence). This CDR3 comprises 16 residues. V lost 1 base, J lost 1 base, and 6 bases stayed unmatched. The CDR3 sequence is CATSRGQGWGNTEAFF. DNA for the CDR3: TGTGCCACCAGCAGAGGACAGGGTTGGGGGAACACTGAAGCTTTCTTT.

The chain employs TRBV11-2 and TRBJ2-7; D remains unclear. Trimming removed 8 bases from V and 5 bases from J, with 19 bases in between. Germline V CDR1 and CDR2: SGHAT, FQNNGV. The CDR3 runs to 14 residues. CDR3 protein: CASPGRPGVNEQYF. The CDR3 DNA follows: TGTGCCAGCCCCGGTCGTCCAGGAGTGAACGAGCAGTACTTC.

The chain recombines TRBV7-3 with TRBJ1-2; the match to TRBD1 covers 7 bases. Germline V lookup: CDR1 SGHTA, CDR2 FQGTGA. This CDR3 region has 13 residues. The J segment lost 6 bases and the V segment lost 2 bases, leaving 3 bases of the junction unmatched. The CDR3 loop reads CASSLPGGDGYTF. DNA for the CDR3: TGTGCCAGCAGCTTACCAGGGGGAGATGGCTACACCTTC.

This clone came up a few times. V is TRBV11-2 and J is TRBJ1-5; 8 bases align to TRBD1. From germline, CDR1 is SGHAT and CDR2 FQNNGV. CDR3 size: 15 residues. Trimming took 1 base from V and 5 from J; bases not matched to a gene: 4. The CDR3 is CASSLGSGGYQPQHF. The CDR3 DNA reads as TGTGCCAGCAGCTTAGGTTCAGGGGGCTATCAGCCCCAGCATTTT.

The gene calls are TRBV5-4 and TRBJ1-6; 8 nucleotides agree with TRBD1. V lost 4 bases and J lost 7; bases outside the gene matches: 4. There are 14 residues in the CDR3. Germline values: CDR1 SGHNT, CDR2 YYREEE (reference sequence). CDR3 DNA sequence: TGTGCCAGCAGCAGTGGGACAGGAAATTCACCCCTCCACTTT. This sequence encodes CASSSGTGNSPLHF.

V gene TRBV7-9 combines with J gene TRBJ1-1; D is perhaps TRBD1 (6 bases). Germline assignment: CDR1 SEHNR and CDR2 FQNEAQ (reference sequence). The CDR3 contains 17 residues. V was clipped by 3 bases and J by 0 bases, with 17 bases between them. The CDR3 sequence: CASSLGSQGIMNTEAFF. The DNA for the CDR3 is TGTGCCAGCAGCTTGGGCAGCCAGGGGATAATGAACACTGAAGCTTTCTTT.

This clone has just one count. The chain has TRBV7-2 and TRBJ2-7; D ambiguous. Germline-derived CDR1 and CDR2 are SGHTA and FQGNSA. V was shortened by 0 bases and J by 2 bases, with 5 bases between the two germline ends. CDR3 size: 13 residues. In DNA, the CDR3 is TGTGCCAGCAGCTTAGCGGCCCCCTACGAGCAGTACTTC. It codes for CASSLAAPYEQYF.

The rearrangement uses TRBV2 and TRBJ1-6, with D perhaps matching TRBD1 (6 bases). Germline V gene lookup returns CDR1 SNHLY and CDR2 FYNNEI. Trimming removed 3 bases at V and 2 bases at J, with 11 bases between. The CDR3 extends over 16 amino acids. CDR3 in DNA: TGTGCCAGCAGTGAGGTCAGGGGAGCCTATAATTCACCCCTCCACTTT. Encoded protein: CASSEVRGAYNSPLHF.

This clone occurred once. In nucleotides, the CDR3 is TGCGCCAGCAGCCAAGAAGGCTTCCGGGGTTATAGCAATCAGCCCCAGCATTTT. This codes for CASSQEGFRGYSNQPQHF. V is TRBV4-1 and J is TRBJ1-5; D is undetermined. This CDR3 has 18 residues. Germline CDR1 MGHRA, CDR2 YSYEKL. Trimming shortened V by 0 bases and J by 0 bases, and 15 bases separated the two germline ends.

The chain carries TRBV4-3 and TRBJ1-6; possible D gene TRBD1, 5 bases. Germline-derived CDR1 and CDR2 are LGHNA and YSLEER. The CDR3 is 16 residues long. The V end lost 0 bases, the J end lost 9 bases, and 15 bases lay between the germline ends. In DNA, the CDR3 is TGCGCCAGCAGCCAAGATTGGGGCGCGGTTCGTTCACCCCTCCACTTT. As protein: CASSQDWGAVRSPLHF.

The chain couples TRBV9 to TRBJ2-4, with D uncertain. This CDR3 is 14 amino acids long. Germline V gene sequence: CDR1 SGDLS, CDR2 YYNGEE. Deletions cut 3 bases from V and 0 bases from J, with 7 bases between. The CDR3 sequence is CASSATLAKNIQYF. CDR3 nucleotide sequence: TGTGCCAGCAGCGCGACATTAGCCAAAAACATTCAGTACTTC.

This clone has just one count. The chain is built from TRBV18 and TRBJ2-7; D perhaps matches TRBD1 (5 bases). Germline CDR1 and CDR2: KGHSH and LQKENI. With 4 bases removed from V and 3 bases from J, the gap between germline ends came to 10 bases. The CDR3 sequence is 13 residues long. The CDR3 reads CASSLGQGYEQYF. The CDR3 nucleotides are TGTGCCAGCTCACTCGGGCAGGGCTACGAGCAGTACTTC.

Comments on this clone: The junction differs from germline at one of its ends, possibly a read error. The CDR3 DNA reads TGTGCTAGCAGCTCCGGACAGGCCTCCTACAATGAGCAGTTCTTC. It yields the protein CASSSGQASYNEQFF. The genes are TRBV7-7 and TRBJ2-1; 7 bases align to TRBD1. The CDR3 has 15 residues. In germline, CDR1 is SSHAT, CDR2 FNYEAQ (reference sequence).

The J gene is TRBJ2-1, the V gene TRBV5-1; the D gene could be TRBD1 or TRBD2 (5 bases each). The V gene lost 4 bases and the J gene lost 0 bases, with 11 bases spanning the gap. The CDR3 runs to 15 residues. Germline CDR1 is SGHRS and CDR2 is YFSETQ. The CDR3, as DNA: TGCGCCAGCAGCAGGGACGCCTACTCCTACAATGAGCAGTTCTTC. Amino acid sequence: CASSRDAYSYNEQFF.

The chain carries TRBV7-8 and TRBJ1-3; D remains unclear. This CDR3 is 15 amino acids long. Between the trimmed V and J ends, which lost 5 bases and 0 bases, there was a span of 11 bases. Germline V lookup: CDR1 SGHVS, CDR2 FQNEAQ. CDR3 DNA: TGTGCCAGCAGCAAGCAGGCGTACTCTGGAAACACCATATATTTT. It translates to CASSKQAYSGNTIYF.

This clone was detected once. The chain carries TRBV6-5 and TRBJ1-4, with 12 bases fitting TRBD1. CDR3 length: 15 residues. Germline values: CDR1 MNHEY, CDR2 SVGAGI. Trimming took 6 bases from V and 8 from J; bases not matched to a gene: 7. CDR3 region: CASRAGTGGSEKLFF. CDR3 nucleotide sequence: TGTGCCAGCAGGGCCGGGACAGGGGGCTCGGAAAAACTGTTTTTT.

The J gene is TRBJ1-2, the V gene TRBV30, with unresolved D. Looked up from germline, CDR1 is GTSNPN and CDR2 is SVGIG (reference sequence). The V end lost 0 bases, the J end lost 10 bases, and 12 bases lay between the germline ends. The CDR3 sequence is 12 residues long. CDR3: CAWSVREGNYTF. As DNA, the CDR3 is TGTGCCTGGAGTGTACGGGAGGGTAACTACACCTTC.

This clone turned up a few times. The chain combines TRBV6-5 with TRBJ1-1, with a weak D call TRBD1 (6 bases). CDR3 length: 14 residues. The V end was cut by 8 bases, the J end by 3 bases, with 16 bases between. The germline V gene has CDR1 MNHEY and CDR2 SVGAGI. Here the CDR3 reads CASGVDSYYTEAFF. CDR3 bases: TGTGCCAGCGGGGTGGACAGCTATTACACTGAAGCTTTCTTT.

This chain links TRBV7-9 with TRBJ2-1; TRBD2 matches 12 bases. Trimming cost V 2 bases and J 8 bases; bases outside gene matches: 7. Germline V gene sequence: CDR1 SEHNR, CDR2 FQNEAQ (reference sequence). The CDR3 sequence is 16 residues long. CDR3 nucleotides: TGTGCCAGCAGCTTAATACTAGCGGGGGGAGGTCATGAGCAGTTCTTC. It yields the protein CASSLILAGGGHEQFF.

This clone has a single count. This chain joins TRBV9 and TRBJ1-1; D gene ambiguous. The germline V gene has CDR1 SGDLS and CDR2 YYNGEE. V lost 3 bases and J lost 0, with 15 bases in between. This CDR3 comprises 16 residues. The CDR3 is CASSASPPQMNTEAFF. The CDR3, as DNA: TGTGCCAGCAGCGCATCCCCCCCCCAGATGAACACTGAAGCTTTCTTT.

CDR3 in DNA: TGTGCCAGCATCGGGAGGGGGCGGAATTCACCCCTCCACTTT. This codes for CASIGRGRNSPLHF. This rearrangement joins TRBV27 to TRBJ1-6, with 7 bases fitting TRBD1. V dropped 7 bases and J dropped 7; count of bases not matched to a gene: 7. Germline-derived CDR1 and CDR2 are MNHEY and SMNVEV (reference sequence). CDR3 length: 14 residues.

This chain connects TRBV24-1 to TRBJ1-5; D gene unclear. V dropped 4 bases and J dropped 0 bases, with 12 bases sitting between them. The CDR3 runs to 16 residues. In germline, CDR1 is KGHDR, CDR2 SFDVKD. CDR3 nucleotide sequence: TGTGCCACCAGTGAGTCTGGACGACATAGCAATCAGCCCCAGCATTTT. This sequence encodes CATSESGRHSNQPQHF.

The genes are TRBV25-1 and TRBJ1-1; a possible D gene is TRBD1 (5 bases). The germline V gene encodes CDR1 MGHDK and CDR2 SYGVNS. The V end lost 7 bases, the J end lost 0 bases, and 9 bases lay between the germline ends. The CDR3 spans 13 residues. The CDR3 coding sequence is TGTGCCAGCAAGGGAGGGGTGAACACTGAAGCTTTCTTT. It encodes CASKGGVNTEAFF.

DNA of the CDR3: TGCGCCAGCAGCAGTAGACAGGGAGGAACAGAAAAACTGTTTTTT. Protein: CASSSRQGGTEKLFF. The chain recombines TRBV5-1 with TRBJ1-4; 7 bases match TRBD1. Germline CDR1 and CDR2: SGHRS and YFSETQ. With 4 bases clipped from V and 8 bases from J, the junction kept 11 bases outside the gene matches. The CDR3 has 15 residues.

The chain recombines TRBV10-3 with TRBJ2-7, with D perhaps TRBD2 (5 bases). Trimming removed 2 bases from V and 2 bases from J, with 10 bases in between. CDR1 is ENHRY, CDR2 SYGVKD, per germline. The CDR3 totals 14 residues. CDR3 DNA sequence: TGTGCCATCAGTGAGAAGACGGAGGCCTACGAGCAGTACTTC. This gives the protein CAISEKTEAYEQYF.

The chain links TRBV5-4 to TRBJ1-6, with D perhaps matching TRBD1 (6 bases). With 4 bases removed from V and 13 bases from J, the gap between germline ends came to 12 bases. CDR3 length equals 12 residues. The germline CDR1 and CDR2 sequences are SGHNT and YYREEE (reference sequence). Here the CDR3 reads CASSASRGPLHF. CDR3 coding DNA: TGTGCCAGCAGCGCATCCAGGGGTCCCCTCCACTTT.

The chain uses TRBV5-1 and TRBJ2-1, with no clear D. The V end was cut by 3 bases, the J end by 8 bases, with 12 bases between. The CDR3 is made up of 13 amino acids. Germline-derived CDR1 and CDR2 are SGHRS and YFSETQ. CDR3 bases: TGCGCCAGCAGCTCAAGACCTAGAGATGAGCAGTTCTTC. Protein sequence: CASSSRPRDEQFF. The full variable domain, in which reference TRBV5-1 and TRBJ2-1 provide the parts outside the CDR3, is KAGVTQTPRYLIKTRGQQVTLSCSPISGHRSVSWYQQTPGQGLQFLFEYFSETQRNKGNFPGRFSGRQFSNSRSEMNVSTLELGDSALYLCASSSRPRDEQFFGPGTRLTVL.